This T cell receptor beta chain came from a study of cytomegalovirus exposure and HLA in healthy donors. In the PCR, 60 Vbeta and 13 Jbeta primers were used. The table came from immunoSEQ multiplex PCR; TCRdb's copy has only in-frame clones and leaves some out. The sample shows roughly 150,000 clones, approximately 80% of them seen only once. There are 14 residues in the CDR3. V lost 5 bases, J lost 3 bases, and 6 bases stayed unmatched. CDR1 and CDR2 from the germline V gene are MNHEY and SVGAGI. The source of this sequence is a woman aged 18 to 35 in good health and CMV-seronegative. The chain has TRBV6-5 and TRBJ2-7; 8 nucleotides agree with TRBD1. Sequencing input: PBMCs. CDR3 nucleotide sequence: TGTGCCAGCAGTCGCAGGGGGCAGAGCTACGAGCAGTACTTC. Protein: CASSRRGQSYEQYF.